A single sample gave rise to the 28 T cell receptor beta chains below, sequenced in a study of shared clonotypes between healthy human individuals. Clones were read by immunoSEQ multiplex PCR, and TCRdb kept only the in-frame ones, dropping some. This sample carries some 2.1 million clones, 85% to 95% of them seen once, and the ten largest clones take 0.1% to 0.15%. Sequencing was done on a sample of naive CD4+ T cells sorted from blood. Subset indicated: CD45RA+ positively selected. The source of these receptors is a man aged 18 to 30 in good health.

The chain uses TRBV28 and TRBJ2-7; 12 nucleotides match TRBD2. Germline V gives CDR1 MDHEN, CDR2 SYDVKM. This CDR3 region has 20 residues. V lost 2 bases to trimming and J lost 7 bases; unmatched junction nucleotides: 21. CDR3 in amino acids: CASSLGTSGGSLDLRGEQYF. CDR3 in DNA: TGTGCCAGCAGTTTAGGTACTAGCGGGGGGTCTCTAGATCTCCGGGGAGAGCAGTACTTC.

The gene calls are TRBV7-2 and TRBJ2-7; the D gene is possibly TRBD2 (6 bases). From germline, CDR1 is SGHTA and CDR2 FQGNSA. The CDR3 spans 14 residues. The V gene lost 5 bases and the J gene lost 0 bases, with 11 bases spanning the gap. This CDR3 reads CASSRISGSYEQYF. CDR3 DNA: TGTGCCAGCAGCCGAATTAGCGGCTCCTACGAGCAGTACTTC.

The CDR3 spells CATARGVNTEAFF. CDR3 coding DNA: TGTGCCACCGCACGGGGGGTGAACACTGAAGCTTTCTTT. The gene calls are TRBV2 and TRBJ1-1, with D possibly being TRBD1 (5 bases). This CDR3 is built from 13 residues. Germline V gives CDR1 SNHLY, CDR2 FYNNEI. The V end was cut by 10 bases, the J end by 0 bases, with 12 bases between.

On this clone: The same CDR3 also results from other DNA sequences found in this sample. V and J are TRBV18 and TRBJ2-7, with 7 bases that match TRBD2. The germline CDR1 and CDR2 sequences are KGHSH and LQKENI. There are 13 residues in the CDR3. The junction had 2 bases not matched to a gene; V was cut back by 3 bases and J by 3 bases. CDR3 protein: CASSPGTIYEQYF. CDR3 sequence (DNA): TGTGCCAGCTCACCCGGGACTATCTACGAGCAGTACTTC.

This sequence joins TRBV7-2 and TRBJ1-5; D is undetermined. Germline CDR1 and CDR2: SGHTA and FQGNSA. This CDR3 has 15 residues. The V end lost 6 bases, the J end lost 7 bases, and 19 bases lay between the germline ends. In nucleotides, the CDR3 is TGTGCCAGCAGTTTTGCTGGTACAGTGAACCAGCCCCAGCATTTT. Translating gives CASSFAGTVNQPQHF.

This clone has only a few counts. This chain links TRBV6-5 with TRBJ1-2; possibly TRBD1 for D (5 bases). The V end lost 0 bases, the J end lost 6 bases, and 14 bases lay between the germline ends. Germline V gene data show CDR1 as MNHEY and CDR2 as SVGAGI. This CDR3 comprises 15 residues. The CDR3 DNA reads TGTGCCAGCAGTTACTCGGAACGGGGCCGGGATGGCTACACCTTC. Amino acid sequence: CASSYSERGRDGYTF.

This chain joins TRBV29-1 and TRBJ2-6; D tentatively fits TRBD1 or TRBD2 (6 bases each). The V gene's germline CDR1 is SQVTM and CDR2 ANQGSEA. The ends were cut back, 7 bases at V and 0 bases at J, with 16 bases in the middle. This CDR3 region has 16 residues. The CDR3 sequence: CSAWGATSSGANVLTF. The CDR3 region has the DNA TGCAGCGCCTGGGGGGCTACAAGCTCTGGGGCCAACGTCCTGACTTTC.

The rearrangement links TRBV7-2 to TRBJ2-1, with 9 bases that match TRBD2. The CDR3 sequence is 17 residues long. Germline trimming cut 2 bases from V and 2 bases from J; bases unmatched to any gene: 7. Looked up from germline, CDR1 is SGHTA and CDR2 is FQGNSA. CDR3 sequence reads: CASSLRTGTSPYNEQFF. As DNA, the CDR3 is TGTGCCAGCAGCTTAAGAACCGGGACTAGCCCCTACAATGAGCAGTTCTTC.

This chain uses TRBV7-8 with TRBJ2-7; 11 positions match TRBD1. This CDR3 spans 14 amino acids. Trimming took 5 bases from V and 3 from J; bases not matched to a gene: 3. Germline assignment: CDR1 SGHVS and CDR2 FQNEAQ. DNA for the CDR3: TGTGCCAGCAGCCCTGGGACAGGGGGCTACGAGCAGTACTTC. Translating gives CASSPGTGGYEQYF.

The rearrangement links TRBV10-2 to TRBJ2-1, with a possible D match to TRBD1 (5 bases). Trimming shortened V by 1 base and J by 8 bases, and 18 bases separated the two germline ends. This CDR3 has 16 amino acids. Germline CDR1 is WSHSY and CDR2 is SAAADI. DNA for the CDR3: TGCGCCAGCAGTGAGTTGGGGCAGACTCAGGGCTATGAGCAGTTCTTC. Its protein is CASSELGQTQGYEQFF.

The chain is built from TRBV7-2 and TRBJ2-1, with TRBD2 identical over 12 bases. CDR1 and CDR2 (germline): SGHTA, FQGNSA. This CDR3 is built from 17 residues. Trimming took 0 bases from V and 6 from J; bases not matched to a gene: 6. The CDR3 reads CASSLAATSGRINEQFF. As DNA, the CDR3 is TGTGCCAGCAGCTTAGCCGCGACTAGCGGGAGAATCAATGAGCAGTTCTTC.

The V call is TRBV5-1, the J call TRBJ1-1; D possibly corresponds to TRBD1 (6 bases). V lost 2 bases and J lost 4, with 9 bases in between. Germline V CDR1 and CDR2: SGHRS, YFSETQ. The length of the CDR3 is 13 residues. In DNA, the CDR3 is TGCGCCAGCAGCTTAGGGGGGGCCACTGAAGCTTTCTTT. This translates into CASSLGGATEAFF.

V and J are TRBV5-4 and TRBJ2-7; no firm D call. Trimming removed 2 bases from V and 1 base from J, with 10 bases in between. Germline assignment: CDR1 SGHNT and CDR2 YYREEE (reference sequence). This CDR3 is built from 14 residues. As DNA, the CDR3 is TGTGCCAGCAGCTTCCCGGGCCTATCCTACGAGCAGTACTTC. Protein sequence: CASSFPGLSYEQYF. The full variable domain, completed using reference TRBV5-4 and TRBJ2-7, is ETGVTQSPTHLIKTRGQQVTLRCSSQSGHNTVSWYQQALGQGPQFIFQYYREEENGRGNFPPRFSGLQFPNYSSELNVNALELDDSALYLCASSFPGLSYEQYFGPGTRLTVT.

The CDR3 nucleotides are TGTGCCAGCAGCCCCCGGGACACGGTAGAGACCCAGTACTTC. The encoded protein is CASSPRDTVETQYF. This chain connects TRBV11-2 to TRBJ2-5, with D tentatively TRBD1 (6 bases). CDR1 and CDR2 from the germline V gene are SGHAT and FQNNGV. V was trimmed by 5 bases and J by 4 bases, leaving 14 bases between them. This CDR3 is 14 amino acids long. The entire variable domain, with the rest obtained from reference TRBV11-2 and TRBJ2-5, is as follows: EAGVAQSPRYKIIEKRQSVAFWCNPISGHATLYWYQQILGQGPKLLIQFQNNGVVDDSQLPKDRFSAERLKGVDSTLKIQPAKLEDSAVYLCASSPRDTVETQYFGPGTRLLVL.

The genes are TRBV28 and TRBJ2-2; D may be TRBD2 (6 bases). The CDR3 extends over 15 amino acids. Trimming pared 10 bases from V and 4 bases from J, leaving 19 bases between. Germline CDR1 and CDR2: MDHEN and SYDVKM. Written as DNA, the CDR3 is TGTGCCACCAATACAGAGGGAGGAGGCACCGGGGAGCTGTTTTTT. This sequence encodes CATNTEGGGTGELFF. Combining the CDR3 with reference TRBV28 and TRBJ2-2 gives the whole variable domain DVKVTQSSRYLVKRTGEKVFLECVQDMDHENMFWYRQDPGLGLRLIYFSYDVKMKEKGDIPEGYSVSREKKERFSLILESASTNQTSMYLCATNTEGGGTGELFFGEGSRLTVL.

The rearrangement uses TRBV5-1 and TRBJ1-4; TRBD1 agrees at 9 bases. This CDR3 spans 15 amino acids. Trimming cost V 3 bases and J 7 bases; bases outside gene matches: 7. Per germline, CDR1 SGHRS and CDR2 YFSETQ. As DNA, the CDR3 is TGCGCCAGCAGCTCCGGGACAGGGTGGAGTGAAAAACTGTTTTTT. It specifies CASSSGTGWSEKLFF.

This clone was found a few times. The V call is TRBV7-2, the J call TRBJ2-3; 7 bases align to TRBD2. CDR3 length: 15 amino acids. Germline V gene data show CDR1 as SGHTA and CDR2 as FQGNSA. The V gene end was trimmed by 5 bases and the J gene end by 5 bases; junction bases not matched to a gene: 10. CDR3 DNA: TGTGCCAGCAGCCCCCGTAGCGGGTCCCTAGATACGCAGTATTTT. This codes for CASSPRSGSLDTQYF.

V gene TRBV9 combines with J gene TRBJ2-3; TRBD2 aligns across 12 bases. Germline-derived CDR1 and CDR2 are SGDLS and YYNGEE. This CDR3 has 16 amino acids. After removal of 0 bases from V and 3 bases from J, the junction contained 2 bases not matched to a gene. The CDR3 protein is CASSVGTSGVTDTQYF. The CDR3 DNA is TGTGCCAGCAGCGTAGGGACTAGCGGGGTAACAGATACGCAGTATTTT.

Remarks on this clone: This sample includes further DNA sequences coding for the same CDR3. The chain employs TRBV2 and TRBJ2-7; 8 nucleotides agree with TRBD2. The V segment lost 6 bases and the J segment 4 bases; nucleotides outside the gene matches: 8. Germline V gene data show CDR1 as SNHLY and CDR2 as FYNNEI. The length of the CDR3 is 14 residues. CDR3 loop: CASSTTRGAYEQYF. DNA for the CDR3: TGTGCCAGCAGCACTACGCGGGGGGCTTACGAGCAGTACTTC.

This rearrangement joins TRBV7-3 to TRBJ2-3; D unresolved. The germline V gene has CDR1 SGHTA and CDR2 FQGTGA. V was clipped by 2 bases and J by 2 bases, with 11 bases between them. The length of the CDR3 is 15 residues. The CDR3 DNA is TGTGCCAGCAGCTTATCGGACCTTAACACAGATACGCAGTATTTT. Its translation is CASSLSDLNTDTQYF.

This sequence joins TRBV5-4 and TRBJ2-3, with TRBD2 matching 12 bases. This CDR3 has 15 amino acids. With V trimmed by 5 bases and J by 3 bases, 4 bases remained unmatched. Germline V gene sequence: CDR1 SGHNT, CDR2 YYREEE (reference sequence). The CDR3, as DNA: TGTGCCAGCAGGTCTAGCGGGGGGGCTACAGATACGCAGTATTTT. Translated: CASRSSGGATDTQYF. Full variable domain (missing parts from reference TRBV5-4 and TRBJ2-3): ETGVTQSPTHLIKTRGQQVTLRCSSQSGHNTVSWYQQALGQGPQFIFQYYREEENGRGNFPPRFSGLQFPNYSSELNVNALELDDSALYLCASRSSGGATDTQYFGPGTRLTVL.

V usage is TRBV21-1 and J usage is TRBJ1-4. TRBV21-1 is annotated as a pseudogene. The CDR3 totals 12 residues. CDR3 sequence: CASSTNMLSLFF. In nucleotides, the CDR3 is TGTGCCAGCAGCACTAACATGCTATCACTGTTTTTT.

The chain employs TRBV6-6 and TRBJ1-5; no clear D gene. The ends were cut back, 4 bases at V and 10 bases at J, with 20 bases in the middle. The CDR3 has 15 residues. The germline V gene encodes CDR1 MNHNY and CDR2 SVGAGI (reference sequence). The CDR3: CASSLPGRQDRPQHF. The CDR3 DNA reads TGTGCCAGCAGTTTACCGGGAAGACAAGACCGACCCCAGCATTTT.

This clone appeared a few times. This chain connects TRBV25-1 to TRBJ1-2, with a tentative D call TRBD1 (6 bases). V was cut by 6 bases and J by 6 bases, with 17 bases left in between. The CDR3 is made up of 14 amino acids. From germline, CDR1 is MGHDK and CDR2 SYGVNS. The CDR3 sequence is CASRGVGQRNGYTF. CDR3 in DNA: TGTGCCAGCAGAGGTGTTGGACAGCGAAATGGCTACACCTTC.

The V gene is TRBV9, the J gene TRBJ2-3; possibly TRBD1 for D (5 bases). The germline V gene has CDR1 SGDLS and CDR2 YYNGEE. The CDR3 runs to 15 residues. Deletions cut 0 bases from V and 2 bases from J, with 10 bases between. In DNA form, the CDR3 reads TGTGCCAGCAGCGTAGTTGGCGGACACACAGATACGCAGTATTTT. It yields the protein CASSVVGGHTDTQYF. The full variable domain, rest sourced from reference TRBV9 and TRBJ2-3, is DSGVTQTPKHLITATGQRVTLRCSPRSGDLSVYWYQQSLDQGLQFLIQYYNGEERAKGNILERFSAQQFPDLHSELNLSSLELGDSALYFCASSVVGGHTDTQYFGPGTRLTVL.

The genes are TRBV6-5 and TRBJ1-4; D is unresolved. Germline CDR1 is MNHEY and CDR2 is SVGAGI. This CDR3 contains 12 residues. V was clipped by 8 bases and J by 5 bases, with 9 bases between them. The CDR3 DNA is TGTGCCAGCGGGCGGCAGAATGAAAAACTGTTTTTT. Its translation is CASGRQNEKLFF.

V usage is TRBV7-9 and J usage is TRBJ2-5, with TRBD1 as a possible D gene (6 bases). This CDR3 comprises 12 residues. The germline V gene has CDR1 SEHNR and CDR2 FQNEAQ (reference sequence). V was cut by 3 bases and J by 5 bases, with 7 bases left in between. This CDR3 is CASSLQGETQYF. CDR3 DNA: TGTGCCAGCAGCTTGCAGGGGGAGACCCAGTACTTC. Full variable domain (remainder filled in from reference TRBV7-9 and TRBJ2-5): DTGVSQNPRHKITKRGQNVTFRCDPISEHNRLYWYRQTLGQGPEFLTYFQNEAQLEKSRLLSDRFSAERPKGSFSTLEIQRTEQGDSAMYLCASSLQGETQYFGPGTRLLVL.

V is TRBV7-8 and J is TRBJ2-7, with D possibly being TRBD2 (5 bases). The germline CDR1 and CDR2 sequences are SGHVS and FQNEAQ. The CDR3 runs to 15 residues. V gave up 2 bases and J gave up 0 bases, with 11 bases separating them. CDR3 bases: TGTGCCAGCAGCTTATCACACGGGAACTCCTACGAGCAGTACTTC. Protein sequence: CASSLSHGNSYEQYF.